This TCR beta chain was observed in a study of monozygotic twins with inflammatory bowel disease (dated by TCRdb to between 2018 and 2021). For context, the study as a whole: A total of approximately 30 monozygotic twin pairs were included in the full study, comprising nine German pairs (four IBD-concordant, five IBD-discordant) and 19 IBD-discordant Danish pairs. The search for disease-associated traits relied mainly on comparing IBD patients with their genetically identical healthy co-twins within discordant pairs. Each individual had, on average, about 151 000 unique TCRalpha sequences and 181 000 unique TCRbeta sequences available for analysis.

Per the germline V gene, SGHTA is the CDR1 and FQGNSA is the CDR2. The CDR3, from cysteine to phenylalanine, totals 15 residues. No DNA sequence is on record. Here is what the overall study found, with its caveats: No difference in repertoire similarity was observed between concordant and discordant twins, possibly owing to limited statistical power. No single strong signal or clonotype linked to IBD turned up in the results, so the idea that one exists was not supported. IBD patients shared fewer clonotypes with other individuals than healthy twins did, most markedly in patients showing signs of disease activity. TCRbeta repertoire diversity, by inverse Simpson index, was decreased in IBD patients compared with their healthy co-twins. Distinction between different T cell subtypes could not be achieved in the analysis. Background noise and inter-individual variability may have been introduced into the repertoires by the differing immunosuppressive treatments among patients.

From each donor, an approximately 2.5 ml peripheral blood sample was drawn into PAXgene tubes and stored at -80 degrees C. Total RNA was isolated from whole blood with the PAXgene blood miRNA kit on an automated QIAcube, without T cell sorting. Peripheral blood from monozygotic twin pairs, either concordant or discordant for inflammatory bowel disease, underwent deep TCRalpha and TCRbeta repertoire profiling that used unique molecular barcoding. Smoking habits were recorded for all twin pairs, and individuals were classified as current, former or never smokers. Receptor libraries were prepared by 5' RACE. Preparation of each TCR library used approximately 3.5 ug of total RNA. cDNA was synthesized with SMARTScribe reverse transcriptase in eight separate reactions per sample. Unique molecular identifiers containing a 6-nucleotide sample barcode were introduced through template switching during cDNA synthesis. Amplification of TCRalpha and TCRbeta cDNA involved two nested PCRs of 16 and 9 cycles, and each PCR was followed by bead purification. Before amplification, the cDNA was treated with uracil DNA-glycosylase and purified using the QIAquick PCR purification kit. The second PCR added Illumina TruSeq-compatible adapters along with sample-specific barcodes. TapeStation and Qubit were used to check library quality and concentration, and approximately 5.5 ng of each library went into the pool. Sequencing of pooled libraries was carried out on an Illumina HiSeq2500 single-index Rapid Run using 2 x 100 bp reads and custom sequencing primers. In the authors' own workflow: UMI-based consensus assembly with MiGEC version 1.2.6 was used to correct PCR and sequencing errors. MiXCR version 2.1.1 was used for V(D)J alignment, clonotype assembly and CDR3 extraction. To normalise gene usage, clonotype sharing and MAIT/NKT TCR abundance, the top 1000, 10 000 and 20 000 clonotypes in each sample were analysed. After downsampling to 27 000 UMIs, diversity was calculated as the inverse Simpson index using the vegan R package. Statistical testing used paired Mann-Whitney U tests on the discordant twin pairs and applied Benjamini-Hochberg correction for multiple testing. TCRdb reprocessed the sequencing reads and holds a single record per CDR3 protein sequence, with no DNA. The V and J calls shown here were made by TCRdb, not taken from the authors' results. This sample's records show 300,000 to 400,000 distinct CDR3 sequences. 2% to 2.5% of the sample is in the top ten clones.

Note on this clonotype: Its antigen is still unknown.

Sequencing used blood. The chain joins TRBV7-2 to TRBJ1-5. This TCR derives from a human donor with ulcerative colitis or Crohn's disease, or a healthy co-twin of an affected twin (not recorded which). The CDR3 protein sequence reads: CASSLALGPNQPQHF.